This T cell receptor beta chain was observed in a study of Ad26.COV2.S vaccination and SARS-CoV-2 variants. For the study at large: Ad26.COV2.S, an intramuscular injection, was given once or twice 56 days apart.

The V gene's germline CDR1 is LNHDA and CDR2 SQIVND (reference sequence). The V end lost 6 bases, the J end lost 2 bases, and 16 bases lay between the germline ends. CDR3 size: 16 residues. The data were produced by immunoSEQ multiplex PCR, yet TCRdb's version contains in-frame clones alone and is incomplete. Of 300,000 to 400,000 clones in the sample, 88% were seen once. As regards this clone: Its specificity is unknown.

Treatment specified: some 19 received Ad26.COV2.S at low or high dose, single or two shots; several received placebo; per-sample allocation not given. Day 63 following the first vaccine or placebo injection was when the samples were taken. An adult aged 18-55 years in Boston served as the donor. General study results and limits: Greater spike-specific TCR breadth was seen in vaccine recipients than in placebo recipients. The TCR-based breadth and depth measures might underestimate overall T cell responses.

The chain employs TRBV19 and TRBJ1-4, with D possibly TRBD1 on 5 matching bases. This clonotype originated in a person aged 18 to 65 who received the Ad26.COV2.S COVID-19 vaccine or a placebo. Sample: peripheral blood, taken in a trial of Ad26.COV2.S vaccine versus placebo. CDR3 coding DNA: TGTGCCAGTAGCATACATACGGGGGGGACTAATGAAAAACTGTTTTTT. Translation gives CASSIHTGGTNEKLFF.